This T cell receptor (beta chain) comes out of a study of T cell changes during pregnancy in multiple sclerosis. The CDR3 is 15 amino acids. Trimming took 3 bases from V and 5 from J; bases not matched to a gene: 3. Germline-derived CDR1 and CDR2 are MRHNA and SNTAGT. Only in-frame clones appear in the TCRdb table, and some are missing; sequencing was by immunoSEQ multiplex PCR. The repertoire holds 45,000 to 60,000 clones, with over 85% as singletons. The receptor was isolated from a female donor with multiple sclerosis, enrolled in a pregnancy study. The sample in question was CD8+ T cells from peripheral blood mononuclear cells, obtained before pregnancy. This chain connects TRBV6-4 to TRBJ2-1, with 11 bases identical to TRBD2. For the CDR3, the DNA is TGTGCCAGCAGTGAACTAGCGGGGGAGGACAATGAGCAGTTCTTC. Residues: CASSELAGEDNEQFF.